This T cell receptor beta chain was sequenced during a study of shared clonotypes between healthy human individuals. Trimming at V came to 4 bases and at J to 5 bases, leaving 7 bases not matched to a gene. The CDR3 is made up of 15 amino acids. The germline V gene encodes CDR1 SEHNR and CDR2 FQNEAQ (reference sequence). Only in-frame clones appear in the TCRdb table, and some are missing; sequencing was by immunoSEQ multiplex PCR. The sample has 2 million to 3 million clones, roughly 93% seen once. The chain employs TRBV7-9 and TRBJ2-7; 11 nucleotides match TRBD1. The sequence derives from a man aged 18-30 years in good health. Some clones in this sample may be carry-over from other donors' samples. Source material: naive CD4+ T cells from PBMCs. Documented subset: CD45RA+ positively selected. This chain's CDR3 is CASSSLGQGGHEQYF. In nucleotides, the CDR3 is TGTGCCAGCAGCTCGTTGGGACAGGGGGGCCACGAGCAGTACTTC.